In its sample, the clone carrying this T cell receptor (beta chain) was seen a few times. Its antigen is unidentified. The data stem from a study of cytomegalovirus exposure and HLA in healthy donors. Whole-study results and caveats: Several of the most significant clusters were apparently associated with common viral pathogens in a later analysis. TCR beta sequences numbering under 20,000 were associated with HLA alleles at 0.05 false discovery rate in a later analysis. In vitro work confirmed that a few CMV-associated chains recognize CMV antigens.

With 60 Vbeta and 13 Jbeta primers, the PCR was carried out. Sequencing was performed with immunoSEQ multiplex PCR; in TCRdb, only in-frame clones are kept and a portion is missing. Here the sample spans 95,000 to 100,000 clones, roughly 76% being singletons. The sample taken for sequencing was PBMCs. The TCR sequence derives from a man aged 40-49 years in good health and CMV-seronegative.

Here the CDR3 reads CASSLPGQGTYNEQFF. The CDR3 DNA is TGTGCCAGCAGTCTTCCGGGACAGGGGACCTACAATGAGCAGTTCTTC. The rearrangement links TRBV28 to TRBJ2-1, with 10 bases that match TRBD1. The J segment lost 2 bases and the V segment lost 5 bases, leaving 6 bases of the junction unmatched. The CDR3 is 16 residues long. CDR1 is MDHEN and CDR2 is SYDVKM in the germline V gene.